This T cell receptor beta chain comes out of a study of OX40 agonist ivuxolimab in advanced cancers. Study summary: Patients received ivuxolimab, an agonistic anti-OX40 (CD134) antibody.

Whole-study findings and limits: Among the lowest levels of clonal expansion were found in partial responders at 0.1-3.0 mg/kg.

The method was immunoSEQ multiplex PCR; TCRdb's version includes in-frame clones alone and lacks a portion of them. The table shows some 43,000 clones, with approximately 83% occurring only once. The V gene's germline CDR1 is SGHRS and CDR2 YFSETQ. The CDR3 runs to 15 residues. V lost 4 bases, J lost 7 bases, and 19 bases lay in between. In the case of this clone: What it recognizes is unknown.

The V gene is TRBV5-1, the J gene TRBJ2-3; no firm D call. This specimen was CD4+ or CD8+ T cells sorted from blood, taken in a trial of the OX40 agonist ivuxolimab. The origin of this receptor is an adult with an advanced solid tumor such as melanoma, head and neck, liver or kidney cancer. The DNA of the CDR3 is TGCGCCAGCAGCGACCTTCGAGTCACCCTCCATACGCAGTATTTT. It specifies CASSDLRVTLHTQYF.